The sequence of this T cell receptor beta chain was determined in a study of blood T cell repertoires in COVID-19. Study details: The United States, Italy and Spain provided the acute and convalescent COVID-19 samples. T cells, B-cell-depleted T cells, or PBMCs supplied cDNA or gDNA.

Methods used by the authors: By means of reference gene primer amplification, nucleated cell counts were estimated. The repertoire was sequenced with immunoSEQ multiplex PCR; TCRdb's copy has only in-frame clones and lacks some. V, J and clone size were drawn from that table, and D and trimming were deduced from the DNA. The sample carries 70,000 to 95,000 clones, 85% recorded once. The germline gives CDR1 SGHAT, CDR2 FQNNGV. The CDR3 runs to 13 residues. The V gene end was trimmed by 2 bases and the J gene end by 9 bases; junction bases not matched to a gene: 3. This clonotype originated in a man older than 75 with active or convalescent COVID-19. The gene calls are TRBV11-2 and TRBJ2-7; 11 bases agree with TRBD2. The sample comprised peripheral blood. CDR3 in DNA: TGTGCCAGCAGCTTAACTAGCGGGAGCGTGCAGTACGTC. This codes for CASSLTSGSVQYV.